These 20 T cell receptor beta chains originate from one sample sequenced in a study of OX40 agonist ivuxolimab in advanced cancers. The repertoire was sequenced with immunoSEQ multiplex PCR; TCRdb's copy has only in-frame clones and lacks some. The sample lists fewer than 95,000 clones, about 89% occurring once. The sequenced sample was CD4+ or CD8+ T cells sorted from blood, obtained in a trial of the OX40 agonist ivuxolimab. The receptors originated from an adult with an advanced solid tumor such as melanoma, head and neck, liver or kidney cancer.

The chain joins TRBV18 to TRBJ1-1; 7 nucleotides match TRBD1. Germline V gives CDR1 KGHSH, CDR2 LQKENI. This CDR3 spans 13 amino acids. After removal of 4 bases from V and 3 bases from J, the junction contained 2 bases not matched to a gene. The CDR3 nucleotides are TGTGCCAGCTCACAGGGGGCAGACACTGAAGCTTTCTTT. Translating gives CASSQGADTEAFF.

This clone was picked up one time. The chain employs TRBV28 and TRBJ2-7; possibly TRBD2 for D (5 bases). The CDR3 is 14 amino acids. Trimming stripped 7 bases from V and 7 bases from J, with 20 bases between. Germline V gene sequence: CDR1 MDHEN, CDR2 SYDVKM. The CDR3 DNA reads TGTGCCAGCAAGACTCCGGGAAAACGGGGAGAGCAGTACTTC. Amino acids: CASKTPGKRGEQYF.

The rearrangement uses TRBV27 and TRBJ2-3, with TRBD1 identical over 7 bases. The CDR3 is 13 amino acids. The V gene end was trimmed by 6 bases and the J gene end by 6 bases; junction bases not matched to a gene: 6. The germline V gene has CDR1 MNHEY and CDR2 SMNVEV (reference sequence). For the CDR3, the DNA is TGTGCCAGCAGAAAGGGGGCGGGTGATACGCAGTATTTT. Its translation: CASRKGAGDTQYF.

The chain recombines TRBV27 with TRBJ1-4; D gene unclear. This CDR3 has 14 residues. CDR1 is MNHEY and CDR2 is SMNVEV in the germline V gene (reference sequence). CDR3 amino acids: CANIKTTTNEKLFF. CDR3 nucleotides: TGTGCTAACATAAAAACCACAACTAATGAAAAACTGTTTTTT.

This rearrangement joins TRBV10-2 to TRBJ2-3; tentatively, D is TRBD2 (5 bases). The CDR3 length is 13 residues. The V end was cut by 6 bases, the J end by 8 bases, with 15 bases between. Germline V lookup: CDR1 WSHSY, CDR2 SAAADI. The CDR3 region has the DNA TGCGCCAGCAGGGAAACAGTGGCGGGTACGCAGTATTTT. Translation gives CASRETVAGTQYF.

This chain connects TRBV9 to TRBJ2-6; 9 positions match TRBD2. This CDR3 region has 18 residues. CDR1 and CDR2 from the germline V gene are SGDLS and YYNGEE. Trimming took 4 bases from V and 1 from J; bases not matched to a gene: 9. CDR3 residues: CASSRGLAGQSGANVLTF. The CDR3 DNA reads TGTGCCAGCAGCCGGGGGCTAGCGGGGCAATCTGGGGCCAACGTCCTGACTTTC.

The chain links TRBV9 to TRBJ1-4, with 9 bases identical to TRBD1. The length of the CDR3 is 15 residues. Trimming removed 2 bases from V and 6 bases from J; junction bases left unmatched: 5. Germline CDR1 reads SGDLS; CDR2 reads YYNGEE. CDR3 sequence (DNA): TGTGCCAGCAGCGTGGGACAGGGCTCCTATGAAAAACTGTTTTTT. As protein: CASSVGQGSYEKLFF.

This chain links TRBV28 with TRBJ1-2; possible D gene TRBD1, 6 bases. The V gene's germline CDR1 is MDHEN and CDR2 SYDVKM. This CDR3 comprises 14 residues. Trimming left V 4 bases short and J 1 base short, with 10 bases between. CDR3 DNA: TGTGCCAGCAGTTCCCCACAGGGTAACTATGGCTACACCTTC. Amino acid sequence: CASSSPQGNYGYTF.

This clone appeared once. The junction departs from germline at one end; a sequencing error may be responsible. This rearrangement joins TRBV5-5 to TRBJ1-1; D call uncertain. The V gene's germline CDR1 is SGHKS and CDR2 YYEKEE (reference sequence). This CDR3 region has 13 residues. Here the CDR3 reads CASSLDMNTEAFF. The CDR3 region has the DNA TGTGCCAGCAGTTTGGATATGAACACTGAAGCTTTCTTT.

This clone occurred once. The V gene is TRBV2, the J gene TRBJ1-1; no clear D gene. The V end lost 6 bases, the J end lost 5 bases, and 13 bases lay between the germline ends. Germline V gene data show CDR1 as SNHLY and CDR2 as FYNNEI. CDR3 length: 13 residues. The CDR3 DNA sequence: TGTGCCAGCAGGTTCTTCGACCGGACTGAAGCTTTCTTT. Protein: CASRFFDRTEAFF.

This clone was detected only a few times. V usage is TRBV7-2 and J usage is TRBJ2-7, with 11 bases identical to TRBD2. V lost 8 bases, J lost 2 bases, and 8 bases stayed unmatched. This CDR3 has 15 amino acids. Germline V gene data show CDR1 as SGHTA and CDR2 as FQGNSA. CDR3 residues: CASGIVAGGTYEQYF. The CDR3 coding sequence is TGTGCCAGCGGGATAGTAGCGGGAGGGACCTACGAGCAGTACTTC.

The rearrangement uses TRBV13 and TRBJ2-5; 10 bases line up with TRBD2. The end of the DNA fits TRBJ2-7 better, so the J call may be wrong. This CDR3 has 19 amino acids. From germline, CDR1 is PRHDT and CDR2 FYEKMQ (reference sequence). The DNA of the CDR3 is TGTGCCAGCAGCCCCAGGGGGCGCGGGCTAGCGGGGGTCTCCTACGAGCAGTACTTC. Encoded protein: CASSPRGRGLAGVSYEQYF.

The V and J genes are TRBV5-4 and TRBJ2-5; D uncertain. This CDR3 is 14 amino acids long. V was clipped by 7 bases and J by 1 base, with 14 bases between them. In germline, CDR1 is SGHNT, CDR2 YYREEE (reference sequence). The CDR3 region has the DNA TGTGCCAGCTCGTCCCAAGGGATCCAAGAGACCCAGTACTTC. Encoded protein: CASSSQGIQETQYF.

This chain uses TRBV19 with TRBJ2-5; D is perhaps TRBD1 (5 bases). CDR3 length equals 15 residues. V lost 4 bases, J lost 2 bases, and 14 bases lay in between. Germline V gene lookup returns CDR1 LNHDA and CDR2 SQIVND (reference sequence). The CDR3 reads CASSRGRRDQETQYF. For the CDR3, the DNA is TGTGCCAGTAGTAGGGGCCGCAGGGATCAAGAGACCCAGTACTTC.

Notes on this clone: At one end the junction does not follow the germline gene, possibly because of a read error. This chain links TRBV7-7 with TRBJ2-5, with a possible D match to TRBD2 (7 bases). The germline gives CDR1 SSHAT, CDR2 FNYEAQ (reference sequence). CDR3 length equals 16 residues. The CDR3 reads CASSQGGGGGIETQYF. CDR3 sequence (DNA): TGTGCTAGCAGCCAAGGGGGGGGTGGAGGGATCGAGACCCAGTACTTC.

The J gene is TRBJ2-5, the V gene TRBV7-2; D gene unclear. The J call is in doubt because the DNA end fits TRBJ2-7 better. CDR3 length equals 12 residues. The germline V gene has CDR1 SGHTA and CDR2 FQGNSA. The CDR3 coding sequence is TGTGCCAGCAGCGCCTCCTCCTACGAGCAGTACTTC. Protein: CASSASSYEQYF.

The chain has TRBV6-6 and TRBJ1-6, with no clear D. Trimming pared 0 bases from V and 8 bases from J, leaving 5 bases between. Germline loops: CDR1 MNHNY, CDR2 SVGAGI (reference sequence). The CDR3 totals 13 residues. The CDR3 loop reads CASSYSNHSPLHF. The CDR3 DNA is TGTGCCAGCAGTTACTCAAACCATTCACCCCTCCACTTT.

V gene TRBV30 combines with J gene TRBJ2-3, with TRBD1 matching 9 bases. CDR3 length: 14 residues. With 4 bases clipped from V and 3 bases from J, the junction kept 5 bases outside the gene matches. Looked up from germline, CDR1 is GTSNPN and CDR2 is SVGIG (reference sequence). The CDR3 sequence: CAWTGQGRTDTQYF. DNA for the CDR3: TGTGCCTGGACGGGACAGGGCAGGACAGATACGCAGTATTTT.

The rearrangement joins TRBV5-1 to TRBJ2-6; perhaps TRBD1 as D (6 bases). Germline CDR1 SGHRS, CDR2 YFSETQ. Trimming cost V 0 bases and J 0 bases, with 13 bases left between them. CDR3 size: 18 residues. This CDR3 reads CASSLVPTGFSGANVLTF. In DNA, the CDR3 is TGCGCCAGCAGCTTGGTGCCCACAGGGTTCTCTGGGGCCAACGTCCTGACTTTC. Full variable domain (rest looked up from reference TRBV5-1 and TRBJ2-6): KAGVTQTPRYLIKTRGQQVTLSCSPISGHRSVSWYQQTPGQGLQFLFEYFSETQRNKGNFPGRFSGRQFSNSRSEMNVSTLELGDSALYLCASSLVPTGFSGANVLTFGAGSRLTVL.

This clone was detected once. The genes are TRBV30 and TRBJ2-3; tentatively, D is TRBD2 (6 bases). This CDR3 contains 18 residues. From germline, CDR1 is GTSNPN and CDR2 SVGIG (reference sequence). Trimming took 0 bases from V and 3 from J, leaving 22 bases between them. The CDR3 reads CAWSVSFGGRTSTDTQYF. In nucleotides, the CDR3 is TGTGCCTGGAGTGTTAGTTTCGGGGGACGAACCTCAACAGATACGCAGTATTTT.